The present T cell receptor (beta chain) was sequenced within a study of CD8 T cells in Susac syndrome. Per the germline V gene, CDR1 is SEHNR and CDR2 is FQNEAQ (reference sequence). The CDR3 covers 12 residues. V was pared by 5 bases and J by 6 bases, with 7 bases between. Sequencing of TCR beta was carried out in blood CD8+ and CD4+ T cells. Random hexamers were used to reverse transcribe an amount of about 0.45 to 1 ug RNA. TCRdb re-analysed the immunoSEQ multiplex PCR reads in MiXCR, keeping a single row per CDR3 protein. The sample holds around 130,000 distinct CDR3 sequences, around 94% seen once.

V usage is TRBV7-9 and J usage is TRBJ2-2; D remains ambiguous. This sequence originates from a human donor with multiple sclerosis. The specimen was CD4+ T cells from PBMCs. As DNA, the CDR3 is TGTGCCAGCAGCCCCTACGCCGGGGAGCTGTTTTTT. Translated, it gives CASSPYAGELFF.